This T cell receptor (beta chain) is drawn from a study of blood T cell repertoires in COVID-19. With regard to this clone: The same CDR3 also results from other DNA sequences found in this sample.

V was shortened by 0 bases and J by 2 bases, with 5 bases between the two germline ends. The CDR3 totals 13 residues. Germline CDR1 SGHTS, CDR2 YDEGEE. TCRdb's copy holds only in-frame clones and misses some; the assay was immunoSEQ multiplex PCR. The data hold 200,000 or so clones, with less than 90% observed a single time. The specimen was peripheral blood. The sequence derives from a human donor in a cohort sampled during active COVID-19. The chain links TRBV5-8 to TRBJ2-5; possible D gene TRBD1, 5 bases. The CDR3 protein is CASSLGQQETQYF. In nucleotides, the CDR3 is TGTGCCAGCAGCTTGGGACAGCAAGAGACCCAGTACTTC.